The 9 T cell receptor beta chains below all came from one sample that was sequenced in a study of blood T cell repertoires in COVID-19. Data came from immunoSEQ multiplex PCR; TCRdb stores just in-frame clones and leaves some out. The repertoire holds a few hundred thousand clones, with around 89% as singletons. Sequenced: PBMCs or T cells enriched from blood (not recorded which). The source of these receptors is a woman younger than 30 with acute COVID-19.

The chain joins TRBV3-1 (or the pseudogene TRBV3-2) to TRBJ2-1; D may be TRBD2 (7 bases). Between the trimmed V and J ends, which lost 1 base and 5 bases, there was a span of 12 bases. The CDR3 sequence is 15 residues long. The germline V gene encodes CDR1 LGHDT and CDR2 YNNKEL (reference sequence). The CDR3 here is CASSQGTAGNNEQFF. The CDR3 coding sequence is TGTGCCAGCAGCCAAGGGACAGCGGGAAACAATGAGCAGTTCTTC.

The chain has TRBV11-2 and TRBJ1-1; D is unresolved. The germline gives CDR1 SGHAT, CDR2 FQNNGV. The CDR3 length is 14 residues. Trimming pared 0 bases from V and 6 bases from J, leaving 11 bases between. CDR3 sequence reads: CASSLDPRRAEAFF. CDR3 DNA sequence: TGTGCCAGCAGCTTAGATCCGCGGCGGGCTGAAGCTTTCTTT.

This chain uses TRBV18 with TRBJ2-2; D ambiguous. Germline CDR1 is KGHSH and CDR2 is LQKENI. The CDR3 totals 13 residues. The ends were cut back, 6 bases at V and 2 bases at J, with 7 bases in the middle. As DNA, the CDR3 is TGTGCCAGCTCGCGAGTTAACACCGGGGAGCTGTTTTTT. Translating it yields CASSRVNTGELFF. The whole variable domain, remainder taken from reference TRBV18 and TRBJ2-2, is NAGVMQNPRHLVRRRGQEARLRCSPMKGHSHVYWYRQLPEEGLKFMVYLQKENIIDESGMPKERFSAEFPKEGPSILRIQQVVRGDSAAYFCASSRVNTGELFFGEGSRLTVL.

This chain uses TRBV4-1 with TRBJ1-1; a possible D gene is TRBD1 (6 bases). The CDR3 has 16 residues. Per the germline V gene, CDR1 is MGHRA and CDR2 is YSYEKL. V was cut by 6 bases and J by 4 bases, with 21 bases left in between. CDR3 DNA: TGCGCCAGCAGAAATATTGGGGGGGGCAGGCGCACTGAAGCTTTCTTT. Protein sequence: CASRNIGGGRRTEAFF.

This chain connects TRBV6-2 or TRBV6-3 to TRBJ2-1; possible D gene TRBD2, 5 bases. Trimming left V 0 bases short and J 12 bases short, with 6 bases between. CDR1 is MNHEY and CDR2 is SVGEGT in the germline V gene. This CDR3 region has 11 residues. CDR3 region: CASSYSEGQFF. CDR3 sequence (DNA): TGTGCCAGCAGTTACTCAGAGGGGCAGTTCTTC.

The rearrangement joins TRBV6-4 to TRBJ2-1; possible D gene TRBD1, 5 bases. Trimming cost V 2 bases and J 8 bases, with 16 bases left between them. Germline V gives CDR1 MRHNA, CDR2 SNTAGT. The CDR3 extends over 15 amino acids. In DNA form, the CDR3 reads TGTGCCAGCAGTGACCCGGATCCTGGGGCCCATGAGCAGTTCTTC. It is translated as CASSDPDPGAHEQFF.

The chain joins TRBV27 to TRBJ1-2; TRBD1 matches 7 bases. This CDR3 spans 15 amino acids. Losses at the gene ends were 5 bases for V and 0 bases for J; bases not matched to a gene: 6. CDR1 is MNHEY and CDR2 is SMNVEV in the germline V gene (reference sequence). As DNA, the CDR3 is TGTGCCAGCAGTCCAACCGGGACAGCTAACTATGGCTACACCTTC. Its translation is CASSPTGTANYGYTF.

The rearrangement joins TRBV7-9 to TRBJ1-1; D is unclear. V was pared by 6 bases and J by 5 bases, with 19 bases between. CDR1 and CDR2 (germline): SEHNR, FQNEAQ (reference sequence). The CDR3 is 15 residues long. Here the CDR3 reads CASRPPPVGGTEAFF. The CDR3 DNA is TGTGCCAGCAGGCCCCCCCCGGTGGGAGGAACTGAAGCTTTCTTT.

The CDR3 region is CAEEVLLTEAFF. CDR3 sequence (DNA): TGTGCCGAGGAGGTTCTGCTCACTGAAGCTTTCTTT. This chain uses TRBV12-3 or TRBV12-4 with TRBJ1-1; D uncertain. This CDR3 spans 12 amino acids. Trimming left V 11 bases short and J 4 bases short, with 14 bases between.